Listed here are 30 T cell receptor beta chains from one sample, sequenced in a study of T-cell memory formation after mild COVID-19. Each CDR3 protein gets one entry after TCRdb re-called the 5' RACE reads with MiXCR. In the table there are hundreds of thousands of distinct CDR3 sequences, less than 20% of which are singletons. Material for sequencing was PBMCs or a T cell subset sorted from them (not recorded which). These receptors all stem from an adult woman who had mild COVID-19 (a few samples of this study predate the infection). Cell type and time point are not known.

The chain employs TRBV24-1 and TRBJ1-2; D is ambiguous. Germline loops: CDR1 KGHDR, CDR2 SFDVKD. V shed 6 bases and J shed 6 bases, with 10 bases lying between them. The CDR3 runs to 12 residues. The CDR3 DNA reads as TGTGCCACCAGTCGGGGAAATCATGGCTACACCTTC. The encoded protein is CATSRGNHGYTF.

This clonotype was observed a few times. The CDR3, as DNA: TGTGCCAGCAGATTCGGTTCCACGGGACCCTACGAGCAGTACTTC. Amino acid sequence: CASRFGSTGPYEQYF. The chain has TRBV7-2 and TRBJ2-7, with D possibly called TRBD1 or TRBD2 (5 bases each). The germline V gene has CDR1 SGHTA and CDR2 FQGNSA. V was clipped by 6 bases and J by 2 bases, with 17 bases between them. The CDR3 is 15 residues long.

The chain has TRBV25-1 and TRBJ1-2; D unresolved. The CDR3 covers 14 residues. The germline V gene encodes CDR1 MGHDK and CDR2 SYGVNS. Between the trimmed V and J ends, which lost 1 base and 6 bases, there was a span of 12 bases. The CDR3 loop reads CASSELVGVNGYTF. CDR3 in DNA: TGTGCCAGCAGTGAATTGGTTGGGGTGAATGGCTACACCTTC.

In this sample, this clonotype turned up a few times. This chain connects TRBV7-8 to TRBJ2-7, with D perhaps matching TRBD1 or TRBD2 (5 bases each). With 3 bases removed from V and 4 bases from J, the gap between germline ends came to 10 bases. This CDR3 has 13 amino acids. Germline-derived CDR1 and CDR2 are SGHVS and FQNEAQ. The CDR3 nucleotides are TGTGCCAGCAGCTTCGGGACCCGTTACGAGCAGTACTTC. Its protein product is CASSFGTRYEQYF.

The chain recombines TRBV6-1 with TRBJ2-5, with 8 bases aligning to TRBD1. This CDR3 is built from 15 residues. Unmatched junction bases numbered 5, after V lost 1 base and J lost 4 bases. Per germline, CDR1 MNHNS and CDR2 SASEGT. In nucleotides, the CDR3 is TGTGCCAGCAGTGAAGGCCCCGACAGGGGAGAGACCCAGTACTTC. As protein: CASSEGPDRGETQYF.

In this sample, this clonotype turned up a few times. The V call is TRBV19, the J call TRBJ2-7, with 7 nucleotides matching TRBD1. The CDR3 consists of 16 residues. Losses at the gene ends were 3 bases for V and 0 bases for J; bases not matched to a gene: 8. Looked up from germline, CDR1 is LNHDA and CDR2 is SQIVND (reference sequence). CDR3 protein: CASSIRGTESSYEQYF. CDR3 coding DNA: TGTGCCAGTAGTATCAGGGGGACAGAGAGCTCCTACGAGCAGTACTTC. The whole variable domain, remainder taken from reference TRBV19 and TRBJ2-7, is DGGITQSPKYLFRKEGQNVTLSCEQNLNHDAMYWYRQDPGQGLRLIYYSQIVNDFQKGDIAEGYSVSREKKESFPLTVTSAQKNPTAFYLCASSIRGTESSYEQYFGPGTRLTVT.

In its sample, this clonotype was seen a few times. V is TRBV6-1 and J is TRBJ1-4, with D hard to call. The CDR3 sequence is 11 residues long. Germline CDR1 and CDR2: MNHNS and SASEGT. The germline V and J ends were trimmed by 5 bases and 4 bases, with 2 bases remaining between them. The CDR3 region is CASSHNEKLFF. In nucleotides, the CDR3 is TGTGCCAGCAGTCATAATGAAAAACTGTTTTTT.

V gene TRBV7-9 combines with J gene TRBJ2-3; D is possibly TRBD1 or TRBD2 (5 bases each). With 2 bases removed from V and 7 bases from J, the gap between germline ends came to 10 bases. The germline gives CDR1 SEHNR, CDR2 FQNEAQ (reference sequence). There are 13 residues in the CDR3. CDR3 DNA sequence: TGTGCCAGCAGCTTAAGCAGGGACCATACGCAGTATTTT. Translation: CASSLSRDHTQYF. Together with reference TRBV7-9 and TRBJ2-3, the CDR3 gives the full variable domain: DTGVSQNPRHKITKRGQNVTFRCDPISEHNRLYWYRQTLGQGPEFLTYFQNEAQLEKSRLLSDRFSAERPKGSFSTLEIQRTEQGDSAMYLCASSLSRDHTQYFGPGTRLTVL.

This clonotype was recorded a few times. This rearrangement joins TRBV5-1 to TRBJ2-1; possible D gene TRBD2, 5 bases. This CDR3 has 14 amino acids. Trimming removed 0 bases at V and 7 bases at J, with 11 bases between. Germline-derived CDR1 and CDR2 are SGHRS and YFSETQ. CDR3 sequence reads: CASSLAGSGNEQFF. As DNA, the CDR3 is TGCGCCAGCAGCTTGGCGGGTTCGGGGAATGAGCAGTTCTTC.

The rearrangement uses TRBV7-3 and TRBJ1-2, with TRBD1 identical over 9 bases. Germline-derived CDR1 and CDR2 are SGHTA and FQGTGA. Trimming removed 3 bases from V and 8 bases from J; junction bases left unmatched: 4. This CDR3 spans 13 amino acids. The CDR3 is CASSFSGQGGYTF. Here the CDR3 DNA reads TGTGCCAGCAGCTTTTCGGGACAGGGCGGCTACACCTTC. Based on the CDR3 plus reference TRBV7-3 and TRBJ1-2, the full variable domain is GAGVSQTPSNKVTEKGKYVELRCDPISGHTALYWYRQSLGQGPEFLIYFQGTGAADDSGLPNDRFFAVRPEGSVSTLKIQRTERGDSAVYLCASSFSGQGGYTFGSGTRLTVV.

This chain uses TRBV5-1 with TRBJ2-5; D is perhaps TRBD1 (5 bases). Germline V lookup: CDR1 SGHRS, CDR2 YFSETQ. V was cut by 2 bases and J by 4 bases, with 18 bases left in between. The CDR3 sequence is 16 residues long. CDR3 residues: CASSFTGGRVGETQYF. The CDR3 DNA sequence: TGCGCCAGCAGCTTTACCGGCGGCAGGGTAGGAGAGACCCAGTACTTC. The complete variable domain, with remaining parts taken from reference TRBV5-1 and TRBJ2-5, reads KAGVTQTPRYLIKTRGQQVTLSCSPISGHRSVSWYQQTPGQGLQFLFEYFSETQRNKGNFPGRFSGRQFSNSRSEMNVSTLELGDSALYLCASSFTGGRVGETQYFGPGTRLLVL.

This clonotype was observed many times. The rearrangement joins TRBV7-2 to TRBJ2-7, with 8 bases aligning to TRBD2. The ends lost 2 bases at V and 1 base at J; junction bases unmatched: 4. Germline V lookup: CDR1 SGHTA, CDR2 FQGNSA. CDR3 size: 15 residues. The CDR3 protein is CASSLKTSDSYEQYF. The CDR3, as DNA: TGTGCCAGCAGCTTAAAGACTAGCGATTCCTACGAGCAGTACTTC.

The genes are TRBV30 and TRBJ1-4; 11 nucleotides agree with TRBD1. CDR1 is GTSNPN and CDR2 is SVGIG in the germline V gene (reference sequence). The CDR3 covers 14 residues. Losses at the gene ends were 4 bases for V and 7 bases for J; bases not matched to a gene: 5. CDR3 in DNA: TGTGCCTGGAACCGGGGGACAGGGGGTGAAAAACTGTTTTTT. Protein: CAWNRGTGGEKLFF.

The chain carries TRBV5-1 and TRBJ1-6; D is ambiguous. This CDR3 contains 17 residues. Germline V lookup: CDR1 SGHRS, CDR2 YFSETQ. V was shortened by 0 bases and J by 3 bases, with 13 bases between the two germline ends. The CDR3 nucleotides are TGCGCCAGCAGCTTGGACTATCCGGGAGGCTATAATTCACCCCTCCACTTT. It encodes CASSLDYPGGYNSPLHF.

This chain's CDR3 is CASSFLGHGEKLFF. The CDR3 region has the DNA TGTGCCAGCAGCTTCCTGGGACACGGTGAAAAACTGTTTTTT. V gene TRBV7-6 combines with J gene TRBJ1-4, with D perhaps TRBD1 (6 bases). CDR3 size: 14 residues. The V gene's germline CDR1 is SGHVS and CDR2 FNYEAQ. V lost 3 bases to trimming and J lost 7 bases, with 12 bases between them.

This clonotype was counted between two and nine times. The chain couples TRBV15 to TRBJ2-7; D not resolved. Trimming removed 1 base at V and 2 bases at J, with 9 bases between. The CDR3 spans 14 residues. CDR1 is LNHNV and CDR2 is YYDKDF in the germline V gene (reference sequence). For the CDR3, the DNA is TGTGCCACCAGCAGAGGCAGGAAGGCCTACGAGCAGTACTTC. It is translated as CATSRGRKAYEQYF.

This clonotype has only a few counts. V and J are TRBV11-2 and TRBJ2-7; D gene ambiguous. Germline CDR1 and CDR2: SGHAT and FQNNGV. V was trimmed by 5 bases and J by 4 bases, leaving 12 bases between them. This CDR3 has 13 amino acids. The CDR3 reads CASSPPSVYEQYF. DNA of the CDR3: TGTGCCAGCAGCCCTCCCAGCGTTTACGAGCAGTACTTC.

This clonotype was detected only a few times. This chain uses TRBV12-3 or TRBV12-4 with TRBJ1-5; 9 bases are shared with TRBD1. J was trimmed by 2 bases and V by 6 bases; bases with no gene match: 8. This CDR3 region has 16 residues. CDR3 in amino acids: CASSKQGAVGNQPQHF. The CDR3 nucleotides are TGTGCCAGCAGCAAACAGGGGGCGGTCGGCAATCAGCCCCAGCATTTT.

This rearrangement joins TRBV7-6 to TRBJ2-1; 9 bases fit TRBD1. V dropped 5 bases and J dropped 6; count of bases not matched to a gene: 8. This CDR3 is built from 15 residues. In germline, CDR1 is SGHVS, CDR2 FNYEAQ. The CDR3 DNA reads TGTGCCAGCAGCCCCGGACAGGGGTCCCCCAATGAGCAGTTCTTC. It specifies CASSPGQGSPNEQFF.

The chain combines TRBV2 with TRBJ2-3; D gene ambiguous. The CDR3 covers 12 residues. Deletions cut 5 bases from V and 3 bases from J, with 6 bases between. Germline V gives CDR1 SNHLY, CDR2 FYNNEI. This CDR3 is CASSKDTDTQYF. The CDR3 DNA sequence: TGTGCCAGCAGTAAGGATACAGATACGCAGTATTTT.

This clonotype was observed a few times. The V gene is TRBV21-1, the J gene TRBJ1-2. TRBV21-1 is given as a pseudogene. This CDR3 region has 19 residues. The CDR3, as DNA: TGTGCCAGCAGCACGTGTATAACAGTGCCATGGGTCGCTAACTATGGCTACACCTTC. Amino acid sequence: CASSTCITVPWVANYGYTF.

This clonotype turned up a few times. This chain connects TRBV5-4 to TRBJ2-1; D is unclear. The CDR3 has 14 amino acids. Deletions cut 0 bases from V and 6 bases from J, with 10 bases between. Germline V lookup: CDR1 SGHNT, CDR2 YYREEE (reference sequence). CDR3 region: CASSLATDRNEQFF. The CDR3 DNA reads as TGTGCCAGCAGCTTGGCGACCGACCGCAATGAGCAGTTCTTC.

The sample holds a few counts of this clonotype. The V and J genes are TRBV29-1 and TRBJ2-2; weak D call: TRBD1 (5 bases). Trimming left V 5 bases short and J 4 bases short, with 11 bases between. Germline V lookup: CDR1 SQVTM, CDR2 ANQGSEA. This CDR3 is built from 13 residues. CDR3 loop: CSVRGSVTGELFF. The CDR3 coding sequence is TGCAGCGTTAGGGGAAGTGTCACCGGGGAGCTGTTTTTT.

This clonotype was seen more than once but under ten times. The genes are TRBV2 and TRBJ1-1; the D gene is possibly TRBD1 (5 bases). The V gene's germline CDR1 is SNHLY and CDR2 FYNNEI. The CDR3 is made up of 15 amino acids. Trimming removed 7 bases at V and 5 bases at J, with 20 bases between. The CDR3 here is CASKMRSGSRTEAFF. The DNA of the CDR3 is TGTGCCAGCAAGATGAGGTCAGGGTCAAGGACTGAAGCTTTCTTT.

As DNA, the CDR3 is TGTGCCAGCAGCCAAGAGAGGGGGACTAGCGGGAGGGCCGGTTGGGGCAATGAGCAGTTCTTC. Its translation: CASSQERGTSGRAGWGNEQFF. J is TRBJ2-1 and V is TRBV4-2; 16 bases line up with TRBD2. Germline V gene sequence: CDR1 LGHNA, CDR2 YNFKEQ. The V gene end was trimmed by 0 bases and the J gene end by 6 bases; junction bases not matched to a gene: 14. The CDR3 is 21 amino acids.

This clonotype showed up just a few times. The chain is built from TRBV7-3 and TRBJ2-1, with D perhaps TRBD1 or TRBD2 (5 bases each). V was trimmed by 5 bases and J by 4 bases, leaving 15 bases between them. The length of the CDR3 is 15 residues. The germline V gene encodes CDR1 SGHTA and CDR2 FQGTGA. The CDR3 loop reads CASSRGASGYNEQFF. CDR3 bases: TGTGCCAGCAGCCGAGGGGCCTCCGGGTACAATGAGCAGTTCTTC.

This chain links TRBV6-7 with TRBJ2-1; 13 bases agree with TRBD2. TRBV6-7 is an ORF for which the function is uncertain. V was clipped by 4 bases and J by 9 bases; unmatched bases: 15. The length of the CDR3 is 18 residues. The chain's CDR3 is CASSLGLAGPVPSAEQFF. The CDR3 DNA is TGTGCCAGCAGTTTGGGACTAGCGGGGCCGGTCCCATCCGCTGAGCAGTTCTTC.

The chain combines TRBV18 with TRBJ2-7; 12 bases are shared with TRBD1. Germline CDR1 KGHSH, CDR2 LQKENI. The CDR3 consists of 16 residues. Trimming removed 0 bases from V and 4 bases from J; junction bases left unmatched: 4. The CDR3 coding sequence is TGTGCCAGCTCACCACCATGGGACAGGGGGCAATACGAGCAGTACTTC. Protein product: CASSPPWDRGQYEQYF.

This chain links TRBV12-3 or TRBV12-4 with TRBJ2-2, with TRBD2 identical over 14 bases. J lost 5 bases, V lost 5 bases, and 10 bases had no gene match. The CDR3 runs to 18 residues. The CDR3 DNA is TGTGCCAGCAGTATGCCGACGGGACTAGCGGGAGCAACCGGGGAGCTGTTTTTT. This codes for CASSMPTGLAGATGELFF.

This clonotype was counted only a few times. The V call is TRBV5-1, the J call TRBJ1-1, with a tentative D call TRBD1 (5 bases). Trimming took 0 bases from V and 8 from J, leaving 11 bases between them. Germline V CDR1 and CDR2: SGHRS, YFSETQ. The CDR3 has 13 amino acids. This CDR3 is CASSLAGGIEAFF. The CDR3 DNA is TGCGCCAGCAGCTTGGCCGGGGGGATCGAAGCTTTCTTT.